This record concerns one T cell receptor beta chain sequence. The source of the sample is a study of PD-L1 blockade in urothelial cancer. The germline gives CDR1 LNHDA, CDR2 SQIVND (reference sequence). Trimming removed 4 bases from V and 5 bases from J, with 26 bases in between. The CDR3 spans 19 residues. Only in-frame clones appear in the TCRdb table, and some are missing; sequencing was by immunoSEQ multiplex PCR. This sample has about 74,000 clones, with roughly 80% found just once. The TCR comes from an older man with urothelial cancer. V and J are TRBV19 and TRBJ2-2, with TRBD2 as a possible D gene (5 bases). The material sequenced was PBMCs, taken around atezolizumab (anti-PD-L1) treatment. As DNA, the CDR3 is TGTGCCAGTAGTACGCCTCGCGCGGGTCTAGCCGATATGACCGGGGAGCTGTTTTTT. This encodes CASSTPRAGLADMTGELFF.